A selection of T cell receptor beta chains follows, all from one sample in a study of OX40 agonist ivuxolimab in advanced cancers. The method was immunoSEQ multiplex PCR; TCRdb's version includes in-frame clones alone and lacks a portion of them. This table has 27,000 or so clones, around 86% appearing once. Sequenced material: CD4+ or CD8+ T cells sorted from blood, taken in a trial of the OX40 agonist ivuxolimab. Every receptor here comes from an adult with an advanced solid tumor such as melanoma, head and neck, liver or kidney cancer. Both conserved end residues are part of each CDR3. D genes are given only for firm matches. Only some rows state a clone size, as once, few, many or a class for expanded clones.

d_call j_call v_call clone_size cdr3_aa cdr3_nt
. TRBJ2-7 TRBV10-3 . CAISDWRGEEQYF TGTGCCATCAGTGATTGGAGAGGGGAAGAGCAGTACTTC
. TRBJ1-3 TRBV29-1 . CSAEVGNTIYF TGCAGCGCCGAGGTGGGAAACACCATATATTTT
. TRBJ1-1 TRBV19 . CASSIGGGNTEAFF TGTGCCAGTAGTATCGGGGGTGGGAACACTGAAGCTTTCTTT
TRBD1 TRBJ2-7 TRBV7-9 once CASSSGQALDEQYF TGTGCCAGCAGCTCGGGACAGGCCCTCGACGAGCAGTACTTC
. TRBJ1-6 TRBV28 few CASSLTGGNSPLHF TGTGCCAGCAGTTTAACGGGGGGCAATTCACCCCTCCACTTT
. TRBJ2-7 TRBV9 . CASSPQGGLYEQYF TGTGCCAGCAGCCCCCAGGGGGGGCTCTACGAGCAGTACTTC
. TRBJ2-2 TRBV7-8 . CASSLGGVINTGELFF TGTGCCAGCAGCTTAGGGGGGGTGATAAACACCGGGGAGCTGTTTTTT
TRBD1 TRBJ1-1 TRBV18 . CASSPPIQGTTEAFF TGTGCCAGCTCACCACCGATACAGGGGACCACTGAAGCTTTCTTT
TRBD1 TRBJ2-3 TRBV7-8 . CASSSRDSSADTQYF TGTGCCAGCAGCTCCCGGGACAGTTCAGCAGATACGCAGTATTTT
. TRBJ1-2 TRBV7-8 . CASSPGPNYGYTF TGTGCCAGCAGCCCCGGTCCGAACTATGGCTACACCTTC
. TRBJ1-6 TRBV6-5 . CASSTFDGILHF TGTGCCAGCAGTACCTTCGACGGAATTCTCCACTTT
TRBD2 TRBJ2-1 TRBV10-3 . CAISEYPGRLTYNEQFF TGTGCCATCAGTGAGTATCCCGGGAGGCTCACCTACAATGAGCAGTTCTTC
. TRBJ1-1 TRBV6-1 . CANRELNTEAFF TGTGCCAACCGCGAGCTTAACACTGAAGCTTTCTTT
TRBD1 TRBJ2-7 TRBV5-1 . CASRPGQGAYEQYF TGTGCCAGCAGACCAGGACAGGGGGCATACGAGCAGTACTTC
. TRBJ2-3 TRBV7-6 once CASSLVGQGTDTQYF TGTGCCAGCAGCTTAGTAGGCCAAGGGACCGATACGCAGTATTTT
TRBD2 TRBJ2-3 TRBV7-9 once CASSSSGGTTDTQYF TGTGCCAGCAGCTCTAGCGGGGGGACAACAGATACGCAGTATTTT
. TRBJ2-3 TRBV2 . CASSAEDTQYF TGTGCCAGCAGTGCGGAAGATACGCAGTATTTT
TRBD1 TRBJ2-7 TRBV19 once CASTTTGGYYEQYF TGTGCCAGTACCACTACAGGGGGCTACTACGAGCAGTACTTC
. TRBJ1-5 TRBV2 once CASRWDPLLSGNQPQHF TGTGCCAGCAGGTGGGACCCTTTACTCTCCGGTAATCAGCCCCAGCATTTT
TRBD2 TRBJ2-3 TRBV5-1 . CASSSGLAGAGRSTDTQYF TGCGCCAGCAGCTCGGGACTAGCGGGAGCAGGTCGGAGCACAGATACGCAGTATTTT
. TRBJ2-7 TRBV4-1 . CASSHTGKTYEQYF TGCGCCAGCAGCCACACAGGGAAGACCTACGAGCAGTACTTC
TRBD1 TRBJ2-7 TRBV5-1 . CASSSAAGGLDEQYF TGCGCCAGCAGCTCGGCAGCAGGGGGCCTCGACGAGCAGTACTTC
. TRBJ2-3 TRBV30 . CAWSASGDTQYF TGTGCCTGGAGTGCCTCGGGAGATACGCAGTATTTT
. TRBJ2-1 TRBV27 . CASKLGPVQFF TGTGCCAGCAAACTGGGTCCGGTGCAGTTCTTC
TRBD2 TRBJ2-7 TRBV11-2 . CASSLDAAGIGEQYF TGTGCCAGCAGCTTAGACGCAGCGGGAATTGGCGAGCAGTACTTC
. TRBJ2-7 TRBV27 . CASSLRGSYEQYF TGTGCCAGCAGTTTACGGGGTTCCTACGAGCAGTACTTC
TRBD1 TRBJ1-1 TRBV4-2 . CASSSPGQLNTEAFF TGTGCCAGCAGCTCTCCGGGACAGCTAAACACTGAAGCTTTCTTT
TRBD2 TRBJ2-1 TRBV5-4 . CAGRSLAEHNEQFF TGTGCCGGCAGGTCTCTAGCGGAACACAATGAGCAGTTCTTC
. TRBJ1-1 TRBV28 . CASSLSRGTEAFF TGTGCCAGCAGCCTTTCCCGAGGGACTGAAGCTTTCTTT
TRBD2 TRBJ2-7 TRBV2 . CASRGTSGTYEQYF TGTGCCAGCAGAGGGACTAGCGGAACCTACGAGCAGTACTTC
. TRBJ1-6 TRBV6-5 . CASSPRSGPSPLHF TGTGCCAGCAGTCCCAGATCCGGGCCCTCACCCCTCCACTTT
. TRBJ2-7 TRBV6-1 . CASSGRQVSYEQYF TGTGCCAGCAGTGGCCGACAGGTCTCCTACGAGCAGTACTTC
. TRBJ2-7 TRBV28 . CASTQRGLTRAYEQYF TGTGCCAGCACCCAGAGGGGTTTGACTAGGGCCTACGAGCAGTACTTC
TRBD2 TRBJ2-7 TRBV7-6 . CASSGDPSGNTYEQYF TGTGCCAGCAGCGGTGACCCTAGCGGAAATACCTACGAGCAGTACTTC
TRBD2 TRBJ2-7 TRBV5-6 . CASSLGELAGGFEQYF TGTGCCAGCAGCTTGGGAGAACTAGCGGGGGGTTTCGAGCAGTACTTC
TRBD2 TRBJ2-1 TRBV27 . CASSLLAGGDQQFF TGTGCCAGCAGTTTACTAGCGGGCGGTGATCAGCAGTTCTTC
. TRBJ1-4 TRBV19 . CASRDIGNEKLFF TGTGCCAGCCGGGACATAGGTAATGAAAAACTGTTTTTT
. TRBJ1-3 TRBV9 . CASSVGDGNTIYF TGTGCCAGCAGCGTCGGAGATGGAAACACCATATATTTT
TRBD2 TRBJ2-1 TRBV27 . CASSLSTSGLYNEQFF TGTGCCAGCAGTCTGTCAACTAGCGGATTATACAATGAGCAGTTCTTC
. TRBJ2-7 TRBV11-2 . CASSLGSASYEQYF TGTGCCAGCAGCTTAGGTTCAGCCTCCTACGAGCAGTACTTC
. TRBJ1-4 TRBV28 . CASSGEDEKLFF TGTGCCAGCAGTGGGGAGGATGAAAAACTGTTTTTT
. TRBJ2-5 TRBV7-9 . CASSLVSETQYF TGTGCCAGCAGCTTAGTTTCGGAGACCCAGTACTTC
TRBD2 TRBJ2-1 TRBV7-9 . CASRKGTSGDIYNEQFF TGTGCCAGCAGAAAGGGGACTAGCGGGGACATTTACAATGAGCAGTTCTTC
. TRBJ2-4 TRBV21-1 . CASSIYDRLAKNIQYF TGTGCCAGCAGCATATATGACCGTCTGGCCAAAAACATTCAGTACTTC
. TRBJ1-5 TRBV19 . CASSIDGGLPQPQHF TGTGCCAGTAGTATAGATGGGGGGTTGCCTCAGCCCCAGCATTTT
TRBD1 TRBJ2-5 TRBV4-1 once CASSRNRGESETQYF TGCGCCAGCAGTCGTAACAGGGGGGAGTCGGAGACCCAGTACTTC
. TRBJ1-5 TRBV5-5 medium-sized CASRPGVGNQPQHF TGTGCCAGCAGACCGGGGGTCGGCAATCAGCCCCAGCATTTT
. TRBJ1-3 TRBV27 once CASSPGGPSLWVSGNTIYF TGTGCCAGCAGTCCCGGGGGGCCCTCTCTCTGGGTCTCTGGAAACACCATATATTTT
. TRBJ1-2 TRBV6-5 . CASSYGRGYTF TGTGCCAGCAGTTACGGTCGTGGCTACACCTTC
. TRBJ2-6 TRBV19 . CASSTRNSGANVLTF TGTGCCAGTAGTACCCGGAACTCTGGGGCCAACGTCCTGACTTTC
. TRBJ2-1 TRBV7-2 . CASTWDGGYYNEQFF TGTGCCAGCACCTGGGATGGGGGCTACTACAATGAGCAGTTCTTC
. TRBJ2-3 TRBV21-1 few CASSTPGRPQADTQYF TGTGCCAGCAGCACCCCGGGGCGGCCCCAGGCAGATACGCAGTATTTT
. TRBJ1-1 TRBV5-1 . CASSLEVGFGTEAFF TGCGCCAGCAGCTTGGAAGTGGGCTTTGGCACTGAAGCTTTCTTT
TRBD2 TRBJ2-7 TRBV27 . CASSLGTSGGAYEQYF TGTGCCAGCAGTTTAGGGACTAGCGGGGGGGCTTACGAGCAGTACTTC
. TRBJ1-2 TRBV5-4 . CASSSGVYGYTF TGTGCCAGCAGCTCGGGAGTATATGGCTACACCTTC